A selection of T cell receptor beta chains follows, all from one sample in a study of blood T cells in healthy people across ages. TCRdb independently ran MiXCR on the 5' RACE reads; one entry per CDR3 protein. The sample holds over 300,000 distinct CDR3 sequences, approximately 51% seen once. The sample taken for sequencing was blood. The receptors were gathered from a man aged 55-75 years in good health. Both conserved end residues are trimmed from each CDR3. A D gene is named only where the DNA matches it firmly.

V: TRBV18
D: .
J: TRBJ2-1
CDR3: ASSPPVTSQGDEQF

V: TRBV12-3/TRBV12-4
D: .
J: TRBJ1-2
CDR3: ASSSHGPNGYGYT

V: TRBV3-1
D: .
J: TRBJ2-4
CDR3: ASSQGLALSYERY

V: TRBV5-1
D: TRBD1
J: TRBJ2-7
CDR3: ASSVGQGSYEQY

V: TRBV29-1
D: .
J: TRBJ1-6
CDR3: SVAAGEGSPLH

V: TRBV7-2
D: TRBD2
J: TRBJ2-3
CDR3: ASSRAGGWTDTQY

V: TRBV6-2/TRBV6-3
D: TRBD2
J: TRBJ2-3
CDR3: ASSPGLAGKTTDTQY

V: TRBV6-2/TRBV6-3
D: TRBD2
J: TRBJ2-5
CDR3: ASRYRTSGSNGQY

V: TRBV25-1
D: TRBD1
J: .
CDR3: ASSPGDRGVGEQY

V: TRBV6-2/TRBV6-3
D: TRBD1
J: TRBJ2-2
CDR3: ASQDRGRSAGELF

V: TRBV20-1
D: TRBD2
J: TRBJ2-3
CDR3: STASGRRDTQY

V: TRBV5-1
D: TRBD1
J: TRBJ2-6
CDR3: ASSPPGQNSGANVLT

V: TRBV7-9
D: .
J: TRBJ2-5
CDR3: ASSLHATGTNQETQY

V: TRBV20-1
D: .
J: TRBJ2-3
CDR3: SAPYAAPSTDTQY

V: TRBV3-1
D: TRBD2
J: TRBJ2-1
CDR3: ASSRQGLAGASNEQF

V: TRBV6-2/TRBV6-3
D: TRBD2
J: TRBJ2-1
CDR3: ASSATVLAGLGEQF

V: TRBV25-1
D: TRBD1
J: TRBJ1-2
CDR3: ASSAQQGSGYT

V: TRBV29-1
D: .
J: TRBJ2-3
CDR3: SAPLAASDTQY

V: TRBV28
D: TRBD2
J: TRBJ2-7
CDR3: ASSPGTSGRVSYEQY

V: TRBV4-3
D: TRBD2
J: TRBJ2-3
CDR3: VSSQDWASGKDTQY

V: TRBV29-1
D: .
J: TRBJ1-5
CDR3: SVEDYSGVNQPQH